This entry is about one TCR beta chain. In terms of age and location, participants ranged from about 18 to 89 years and lived in about two dozen US areas. Trimming at V came to 4 bases and at J to 1 base, leaving 7 bases not matched to a gene. CDR1 and CDR2 from the germline V gene are SGHRS and YFSETQ. The CDR3 sequence is 15 residues long. The sample belongs to a study of blood T cell repertoires in COVID-19. As for the study in general: T cells, B-cell-depleted T cells, or PBMCs provided the cDNA or gDNA that served as material.

Assay: immunoSEQ multiplex PCR; the TCRdb copy retains only in-frame clones and omits some. The sample carries about 320,000 clones, 85% to 95% recorded once. The sequence came from a woman aged 30 to 39 who had been exposed to COVID-19. Sequencing was carried out using PBMCs or T cells enriched from blood (not recorded which). The V and J genes are TRBV5-1 and TRBJ1-1; 7 bases are shared with TRBD1. CDR3 sequence (DNA): TGCGCCAGCAGCCAGCACCGGACAGGGAACACTGAAGCTTTCTTT. Residues: CASSQHRTGNTEAFF.